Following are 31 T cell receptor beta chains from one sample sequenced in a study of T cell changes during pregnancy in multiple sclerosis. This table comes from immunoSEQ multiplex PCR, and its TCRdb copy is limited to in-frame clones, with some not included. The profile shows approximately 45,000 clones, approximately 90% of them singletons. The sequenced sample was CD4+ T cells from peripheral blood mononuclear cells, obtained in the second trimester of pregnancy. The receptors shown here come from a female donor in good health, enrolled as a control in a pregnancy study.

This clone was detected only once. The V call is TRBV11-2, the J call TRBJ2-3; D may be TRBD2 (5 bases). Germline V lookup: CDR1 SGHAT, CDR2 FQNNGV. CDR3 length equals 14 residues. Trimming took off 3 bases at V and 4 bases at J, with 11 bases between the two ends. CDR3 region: CASSFAPSSDTQYF. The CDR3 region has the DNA TGTGCCAGCAGCTTCGCTCCTAGCTCAGATACGCAGTATTTT.

The CDR3 region is CAWSVLQNTEAFF. The CDR3 DNA is TGTGCCTGGAGTGTACTGCAGAACACTGAAGCTTTCTTT. V gene TRBV30 combines with J gene TRBJ1-1; D remains ambiguous. The V end lost 0 bases, the J end lost 1 base, and 6 bases lay between the germline ends. The CDR3 extends over 13 amino acids. In germline, CDR1 is GTSNPN, CDR2 SVGIG (reference sequence). The full variable domain, its missing parts supplied by reference TRBV30 and TRBJ1-1, is SQTIHQWPATLVQPVGSPLSLECTVEGTSNPNLYWYRQAAGRGLQLLFYSVGIGQISSEVPQNLSASRPQDRQFILSSKKLLLSDSGFYLCAWSVLQNTEAFFGQGTRLTVV.

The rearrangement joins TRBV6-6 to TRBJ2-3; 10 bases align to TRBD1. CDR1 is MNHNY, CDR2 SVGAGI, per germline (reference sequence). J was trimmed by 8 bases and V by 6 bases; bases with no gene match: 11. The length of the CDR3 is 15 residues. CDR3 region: CASRTGGRGPGTQYF. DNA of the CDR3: TGTGCCAGCAGGACAGGGGGCCGGGGGCCAGGTACGCAGTATTTT.

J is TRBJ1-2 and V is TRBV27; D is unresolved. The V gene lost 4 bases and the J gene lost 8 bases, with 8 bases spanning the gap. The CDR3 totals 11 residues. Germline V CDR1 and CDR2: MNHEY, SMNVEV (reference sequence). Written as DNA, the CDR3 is TGTGCCAGCAGTTCAAGAGGCGGCTACACCTTC. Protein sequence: CASSSRGGYTF.

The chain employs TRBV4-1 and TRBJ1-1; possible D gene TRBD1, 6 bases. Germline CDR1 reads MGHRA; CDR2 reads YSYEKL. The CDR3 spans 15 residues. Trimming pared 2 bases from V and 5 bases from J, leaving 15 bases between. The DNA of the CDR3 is TGCGCCAGCAGCCAAATCGGGGGGCTTGGGACTGAAGCTTTCTTT. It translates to CASSQIGGLGTEAFF.

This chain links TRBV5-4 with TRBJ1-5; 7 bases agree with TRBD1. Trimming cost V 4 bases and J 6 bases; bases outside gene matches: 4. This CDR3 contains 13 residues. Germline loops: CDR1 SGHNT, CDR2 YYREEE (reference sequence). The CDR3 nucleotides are TGTGCCAGCAGCCCCCAGGGGGGTCAGCCCCAGCATTTT. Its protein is CASSPQGGQPQHF.

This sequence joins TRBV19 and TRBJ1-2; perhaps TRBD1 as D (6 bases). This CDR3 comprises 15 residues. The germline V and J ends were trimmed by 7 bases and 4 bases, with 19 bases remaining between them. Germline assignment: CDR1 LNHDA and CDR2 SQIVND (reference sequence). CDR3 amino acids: CASNRKGEPGYGYTF. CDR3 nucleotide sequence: TGTGCCAGTAATCGGAAGGGGGAACCGGGCTATGGCTACACCTTC.

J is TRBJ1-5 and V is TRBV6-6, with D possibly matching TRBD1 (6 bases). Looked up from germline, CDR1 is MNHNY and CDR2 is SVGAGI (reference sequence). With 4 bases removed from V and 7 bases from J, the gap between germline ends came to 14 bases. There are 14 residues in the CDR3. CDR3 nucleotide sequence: TGTGCCAGCAGTTCCACACAGGGATTACAGCCCCAGCATTTT. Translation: CASSSTQGLQPQHF.

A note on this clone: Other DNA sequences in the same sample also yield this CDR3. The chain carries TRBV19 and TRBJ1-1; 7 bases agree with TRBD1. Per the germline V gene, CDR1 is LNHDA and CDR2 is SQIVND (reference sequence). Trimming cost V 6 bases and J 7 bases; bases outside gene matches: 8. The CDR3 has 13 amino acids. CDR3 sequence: CASRQGSWGEAFF. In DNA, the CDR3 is TGTGCCAGTAGACAGGGGTCATGGGGTGAAGCTTTCTTT.

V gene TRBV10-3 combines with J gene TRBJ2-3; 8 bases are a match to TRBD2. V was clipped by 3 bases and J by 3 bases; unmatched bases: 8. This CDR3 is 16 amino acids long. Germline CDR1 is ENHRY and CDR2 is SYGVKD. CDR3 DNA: TGTGCCATCAGTGACCCGGGGGGGAGGGAAACAGATACGCAGTATTTT. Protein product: CAISDPGGRETDTQYF.

The CDR3 DNA sequence: TGCAGTGCTAGAGCGATTTGGGAGCAGTACTTC. It is translated as CSARAIWEQYF. This chain uses TRBV20-1 with TRBJ2-5; D possibly corresponds to TRBD2 (5 bases). V was pared by 1 base and J by 11 bases, with 11 bases between. Germline V gives CDR1 DFQATT, CDR2 SNEGSKA (reference sequence). The length of the CDR3 is 11 residues.

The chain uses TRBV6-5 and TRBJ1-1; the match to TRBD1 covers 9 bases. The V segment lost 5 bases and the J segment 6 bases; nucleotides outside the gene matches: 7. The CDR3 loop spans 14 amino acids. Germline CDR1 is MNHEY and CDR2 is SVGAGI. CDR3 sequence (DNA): TGTGCCAGCAGTCCCGGGACAGGGATCCCTGAAGCTTTCTTT. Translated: CASSPGTGIPEAFF.

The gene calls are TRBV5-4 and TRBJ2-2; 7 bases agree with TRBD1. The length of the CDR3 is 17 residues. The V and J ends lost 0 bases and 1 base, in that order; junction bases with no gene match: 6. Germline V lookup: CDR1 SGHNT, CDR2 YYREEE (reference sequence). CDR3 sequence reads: CASSLAGTAQNTGELFF. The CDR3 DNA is TGTGCCAGCAGCTTGGCCGGGACAGCTCAGAACACCGGGGAGCTGTTTTTT.

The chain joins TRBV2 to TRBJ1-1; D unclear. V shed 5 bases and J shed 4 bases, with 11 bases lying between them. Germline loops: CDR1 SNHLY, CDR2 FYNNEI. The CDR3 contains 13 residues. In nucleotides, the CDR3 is TGTGCCAGCAGTCGCGACGGCGGCACTGAAGCTTTCTTT. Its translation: CASSRDGGTEAFF.

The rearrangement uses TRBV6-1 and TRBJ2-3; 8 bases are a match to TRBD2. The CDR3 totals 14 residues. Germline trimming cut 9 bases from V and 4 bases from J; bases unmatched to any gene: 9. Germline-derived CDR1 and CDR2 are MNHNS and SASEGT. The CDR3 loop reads CASRAGGRADTQYF. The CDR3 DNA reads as TGTGCCAGTCGGGCGGGGGGCCGGGCAGATACGCAGTATTTT.

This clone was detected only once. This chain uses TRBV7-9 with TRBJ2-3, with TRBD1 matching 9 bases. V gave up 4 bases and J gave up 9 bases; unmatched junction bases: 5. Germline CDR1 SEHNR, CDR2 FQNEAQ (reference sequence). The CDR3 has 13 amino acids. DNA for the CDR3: TGTGCCAGCAGCTGGACAGGGGACTCCACGCAGTATTTT. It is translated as CASSWTGDSTQYF. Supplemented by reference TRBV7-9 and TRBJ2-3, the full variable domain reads DTGVSQNPRHKITKRGQNVTFRCDPISEHNRLYWYRQTLGQGPEFLTYFQNEAQLEKSRLLSDRFSAERPKGSFSTLEIQRTEQGDSAMYLCASSWTGDSTQYFGPGTRLTVL.

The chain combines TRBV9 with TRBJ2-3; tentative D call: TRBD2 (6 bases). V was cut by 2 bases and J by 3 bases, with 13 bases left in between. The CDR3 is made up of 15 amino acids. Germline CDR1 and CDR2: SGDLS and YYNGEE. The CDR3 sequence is CASSVGAGATDTQYF. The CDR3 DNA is TGTGCCAGCAGCGTGGGAGCGGGCGCGACAGATACGCAGTATTTT.

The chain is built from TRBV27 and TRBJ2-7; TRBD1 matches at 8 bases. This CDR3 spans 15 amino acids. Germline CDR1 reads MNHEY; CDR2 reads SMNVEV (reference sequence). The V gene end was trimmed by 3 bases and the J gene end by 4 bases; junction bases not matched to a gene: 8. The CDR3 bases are TGTGCCAGCAGTTTCGGATACAGGGGGTCATACGAGCAGTACTTC. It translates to CASSFGYRGSYEQYF.

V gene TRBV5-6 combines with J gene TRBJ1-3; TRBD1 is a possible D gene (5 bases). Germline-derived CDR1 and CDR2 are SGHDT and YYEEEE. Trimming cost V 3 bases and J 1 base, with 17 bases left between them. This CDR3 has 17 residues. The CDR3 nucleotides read TGTGCCAGCAGCTCTTTACCTGAGCAGGGTTCTGGAAACACCATATATTTT. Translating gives CASSSLPEQGSGNTIYF.

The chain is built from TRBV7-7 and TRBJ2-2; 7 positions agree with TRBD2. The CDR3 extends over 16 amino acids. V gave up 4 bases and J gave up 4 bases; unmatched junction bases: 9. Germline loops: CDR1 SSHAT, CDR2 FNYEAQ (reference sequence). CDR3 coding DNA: TGTGCCAGCAGCTCTGATGGACTAGTGGCCACCGGGGAGCTGTTTTTT. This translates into CASSSDGLVATGELFF.

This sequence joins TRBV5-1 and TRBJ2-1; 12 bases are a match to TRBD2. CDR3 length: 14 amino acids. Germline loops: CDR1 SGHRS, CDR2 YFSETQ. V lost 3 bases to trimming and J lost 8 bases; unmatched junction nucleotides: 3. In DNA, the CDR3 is TGCGCCAGCAGCTGGCGGACTAGCGGGGATGAGCAGTTCTTC. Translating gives CASSWRTSGDEQFF.

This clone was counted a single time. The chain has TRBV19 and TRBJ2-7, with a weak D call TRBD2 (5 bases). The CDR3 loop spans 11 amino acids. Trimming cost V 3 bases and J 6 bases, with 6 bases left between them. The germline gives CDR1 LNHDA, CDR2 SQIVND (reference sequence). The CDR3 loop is CASSIGSEQYF. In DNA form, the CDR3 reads TGTGCCAGTAGTATTGGGAGCGAGCAGTACTTC.

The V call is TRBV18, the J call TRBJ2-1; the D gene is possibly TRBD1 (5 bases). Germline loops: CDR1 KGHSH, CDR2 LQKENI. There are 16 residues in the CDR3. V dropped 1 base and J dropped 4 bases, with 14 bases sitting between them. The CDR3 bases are TGTGCCAGCTCACCACAGACAGTTCTTTTTTACAATGAGCAGTTCTTC. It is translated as CASSPQTVLFYNEQFF. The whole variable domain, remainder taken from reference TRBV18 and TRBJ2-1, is NAGVMQNPRHLVRRRGQEARLRCSPMKGHSHVYWYRQLPEEGLKFMVYLQKENIIDESGMPKERFSAEFPKEGPSILRIQQVVRGDSAAYFCASSPQTVLFYNEQFFGPGTRLTVL.

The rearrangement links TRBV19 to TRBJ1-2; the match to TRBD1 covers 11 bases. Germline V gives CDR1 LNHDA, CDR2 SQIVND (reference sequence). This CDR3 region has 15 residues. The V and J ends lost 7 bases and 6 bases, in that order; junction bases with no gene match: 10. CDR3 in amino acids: CASIRTGGAPNGYTF. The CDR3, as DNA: TGTGCCAGTATTAGGACAGGGGGCGCCCCGAATGGCTACACCTTC. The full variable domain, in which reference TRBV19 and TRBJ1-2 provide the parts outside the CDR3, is DGGITQSPKYLFRKEGQNVTLSCEQNLNHDAMYWYRQDPGQGLRLIYYSQIVNDFQKGDIAEGYSVSREKKESFPLTVTSAQKNPTAFYLCASIRTGGAPNGYTFGSGTRLTVV.

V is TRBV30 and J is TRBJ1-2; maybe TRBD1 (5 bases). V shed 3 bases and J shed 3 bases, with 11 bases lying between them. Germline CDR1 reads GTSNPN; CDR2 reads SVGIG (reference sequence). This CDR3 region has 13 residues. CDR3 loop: CAWRISRDYGYTF. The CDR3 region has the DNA TGTGCCTGGAGAATTAGCAGGGACTATGGCTACACCTTC.

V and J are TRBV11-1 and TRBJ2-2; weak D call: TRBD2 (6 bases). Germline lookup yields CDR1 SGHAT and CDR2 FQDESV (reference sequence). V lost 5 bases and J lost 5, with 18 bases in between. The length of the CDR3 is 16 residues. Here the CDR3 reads CASSLPKGGRTGELFF. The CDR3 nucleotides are TGTGCCAGCAGCCTTCCTAAGGGAGGAAGGACCGGGGAGCTGTTTTTT.

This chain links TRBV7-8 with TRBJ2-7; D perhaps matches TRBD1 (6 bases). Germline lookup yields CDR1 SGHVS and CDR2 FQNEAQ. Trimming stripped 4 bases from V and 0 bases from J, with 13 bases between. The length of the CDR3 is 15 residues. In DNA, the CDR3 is TGTGCCAGCAGCTACATCGGACAGCGCTCCTACGAGCAGTACTTC. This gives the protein CASSYIGQRSYEQYF.

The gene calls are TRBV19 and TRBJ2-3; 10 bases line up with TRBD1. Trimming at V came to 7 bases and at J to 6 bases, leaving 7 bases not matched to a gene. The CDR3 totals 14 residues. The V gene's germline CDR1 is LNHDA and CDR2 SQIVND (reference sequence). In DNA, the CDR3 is TGTGCCAGTACCGGCGGACAGGGGGTGGATACGCAGTATTTT. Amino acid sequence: CASTGGQGVDTQYF.

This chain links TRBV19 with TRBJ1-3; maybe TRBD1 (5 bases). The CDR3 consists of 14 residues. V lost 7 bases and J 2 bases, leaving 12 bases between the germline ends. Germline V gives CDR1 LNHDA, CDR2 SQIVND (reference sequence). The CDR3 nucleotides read TGTGCCAGTACTCCAGGGACTCCTGGAAACACCATATATTTT. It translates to CASTPGTPGNTIYF.

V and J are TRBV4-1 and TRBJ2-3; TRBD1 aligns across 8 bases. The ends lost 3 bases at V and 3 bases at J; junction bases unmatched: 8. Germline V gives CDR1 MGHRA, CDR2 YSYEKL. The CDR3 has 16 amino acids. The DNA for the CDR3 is TGCGCCAGCAGCCATACTACAGGGGGTGGGACAGATACGCAGTATTTT. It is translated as CASSHTTGGGTDTQYF.

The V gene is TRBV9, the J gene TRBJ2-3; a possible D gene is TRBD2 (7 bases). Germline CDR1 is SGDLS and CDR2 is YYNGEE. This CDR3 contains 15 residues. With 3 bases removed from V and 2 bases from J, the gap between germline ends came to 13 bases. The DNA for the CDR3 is TGTGCCAGCAGCGAGGGGGGGGCCCTCACAGATACGCAGTATTTT. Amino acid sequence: CASSEGGALTDTQYF.